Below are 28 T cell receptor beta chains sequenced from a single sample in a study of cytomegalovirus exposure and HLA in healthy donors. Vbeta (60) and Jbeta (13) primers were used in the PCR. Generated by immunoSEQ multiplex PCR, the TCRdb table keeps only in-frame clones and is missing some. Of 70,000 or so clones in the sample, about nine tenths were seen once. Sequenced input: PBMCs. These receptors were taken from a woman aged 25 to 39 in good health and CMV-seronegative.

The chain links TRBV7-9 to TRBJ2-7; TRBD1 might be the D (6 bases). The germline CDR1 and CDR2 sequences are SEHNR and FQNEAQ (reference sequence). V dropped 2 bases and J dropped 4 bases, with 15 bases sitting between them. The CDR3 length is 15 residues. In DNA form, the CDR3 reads TGTGCCAGCAGCTTAAAACAGGGTGAGAGGTACGAGCAGTACTTC. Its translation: CASSLKQGERYEQYF.

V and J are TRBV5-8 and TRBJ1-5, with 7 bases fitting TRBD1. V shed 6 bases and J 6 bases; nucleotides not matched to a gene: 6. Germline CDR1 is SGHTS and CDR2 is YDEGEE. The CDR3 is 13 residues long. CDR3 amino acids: CASTPQGRQPQHF. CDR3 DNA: TGTGCCAGCACCCCACAGGGGCGTCAGCCCCAGCATTTT.

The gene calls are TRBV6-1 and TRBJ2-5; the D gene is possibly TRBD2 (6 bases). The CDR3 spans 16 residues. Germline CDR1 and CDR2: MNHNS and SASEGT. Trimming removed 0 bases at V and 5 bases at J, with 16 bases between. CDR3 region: CASSEAGGSAGETQYF. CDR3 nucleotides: TGTGCCAGCAGTGAAGCCGGGGGAAGTGCGGGGGAGACCCAGTACTTC.

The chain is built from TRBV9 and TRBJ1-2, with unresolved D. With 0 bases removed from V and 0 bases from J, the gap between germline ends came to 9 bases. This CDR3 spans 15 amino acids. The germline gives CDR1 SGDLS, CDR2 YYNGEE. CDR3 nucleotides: TGTGCCAGCAGCGTAGCGGGGTCTACTAACTATGGCTACACCTTC. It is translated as CASSVAGSTNYGYTF.

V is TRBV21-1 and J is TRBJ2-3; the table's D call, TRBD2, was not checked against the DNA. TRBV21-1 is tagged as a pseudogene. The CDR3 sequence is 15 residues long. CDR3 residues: CASSQEAGGPDTQYF. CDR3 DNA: TGTGCCAGCAGCCAAGAGGCGGGAGGGCCAGATACGCAGTATTTT.

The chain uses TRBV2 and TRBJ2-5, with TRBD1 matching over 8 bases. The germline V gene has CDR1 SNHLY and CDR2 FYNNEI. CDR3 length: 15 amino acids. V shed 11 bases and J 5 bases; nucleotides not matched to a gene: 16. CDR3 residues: CAGRTGSGVGETQYF. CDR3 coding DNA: TGTGCCGGAAGGACAGGGTCGGGGGTGGGGGAGACCCAGTACTTC. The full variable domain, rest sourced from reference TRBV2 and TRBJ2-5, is EPEVTQTPSHQVTQMGQEVILRCVPISNHLYFYWYRQILGQKVEFLVSFYNNEISEKSEIFDDQFSVERPDGSNFTLKIRSTKLEDSAMYFCAGRTGSGVGETQYFGPGTRLLVL.

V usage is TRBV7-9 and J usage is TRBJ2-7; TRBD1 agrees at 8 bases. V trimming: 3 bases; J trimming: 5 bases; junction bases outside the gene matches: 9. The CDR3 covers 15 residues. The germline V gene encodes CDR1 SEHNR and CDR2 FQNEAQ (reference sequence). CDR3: CASSLGQAGSHEQYF. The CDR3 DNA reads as TGTGCCAGCAGCTTGGGACAGGCCGGTAGCCACGAGCAGTACTTC.

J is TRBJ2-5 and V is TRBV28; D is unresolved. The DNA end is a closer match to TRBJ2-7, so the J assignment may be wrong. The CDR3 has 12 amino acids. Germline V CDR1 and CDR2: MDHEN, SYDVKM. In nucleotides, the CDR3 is TGTGCCAGCAGTTCTGCATTCTACGAGCAGTACTTC. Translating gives CASSSAFYEQYF.

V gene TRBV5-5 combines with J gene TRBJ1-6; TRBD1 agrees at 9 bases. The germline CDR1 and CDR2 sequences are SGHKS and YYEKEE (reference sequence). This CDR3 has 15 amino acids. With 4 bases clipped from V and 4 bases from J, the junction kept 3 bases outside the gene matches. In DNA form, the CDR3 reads TGTGCCAGCAGCGCCGGGACAGGGTATAATTCACCCCTCCACTTT. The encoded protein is CASSAGTGYNSPLHF.

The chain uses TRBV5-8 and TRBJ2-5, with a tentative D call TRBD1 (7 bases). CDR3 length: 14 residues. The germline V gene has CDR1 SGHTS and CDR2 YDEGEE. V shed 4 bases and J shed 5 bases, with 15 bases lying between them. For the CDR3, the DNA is TGTGCCAGCAGCCTGTTGACAGGGAGGGAGACCCAGTACTTC. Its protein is CASSLLTGRETQYF. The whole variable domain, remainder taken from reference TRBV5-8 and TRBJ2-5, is EAGVTQSPTHLIKTRGQQATLRCSPISGHTSVYWYQQALGLGLQFLLWYDEGEERNRGNFPPRFSGRQFPNYSSELNVNALELEDSALYLCASSLLTGRETQYFGPGTRLLVL.

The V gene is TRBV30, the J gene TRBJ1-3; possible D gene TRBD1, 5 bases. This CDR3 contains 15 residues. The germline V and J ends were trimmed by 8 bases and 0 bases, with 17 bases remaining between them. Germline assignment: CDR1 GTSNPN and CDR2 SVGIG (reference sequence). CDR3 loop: CAGLGRADSGNTIYF. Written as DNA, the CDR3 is TGTGCCGGCCTCGGCAGGGCGGACTCTGGAAACACCATATATTTT.

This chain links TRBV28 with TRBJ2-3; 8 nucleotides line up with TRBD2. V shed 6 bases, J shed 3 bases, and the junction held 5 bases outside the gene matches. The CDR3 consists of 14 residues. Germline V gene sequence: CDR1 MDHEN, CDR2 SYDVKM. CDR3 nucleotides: TGTGCCAGCAGCCAGACTAGCGATACAGATACGCAGTATTTT. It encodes CASSQTSDTDTQYF.

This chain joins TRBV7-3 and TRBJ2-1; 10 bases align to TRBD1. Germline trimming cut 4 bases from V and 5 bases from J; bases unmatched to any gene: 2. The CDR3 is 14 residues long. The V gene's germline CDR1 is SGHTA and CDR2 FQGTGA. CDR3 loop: CASSWGTGDNEQFF. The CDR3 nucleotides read TGTGCCAGCAGCTGGGGGACAGGGGACAATGAGCAGTTCTTC.

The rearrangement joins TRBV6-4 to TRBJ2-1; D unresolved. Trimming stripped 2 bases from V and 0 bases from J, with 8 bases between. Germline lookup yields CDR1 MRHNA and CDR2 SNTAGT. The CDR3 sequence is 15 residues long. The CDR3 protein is CASSDELSSYNEQFF. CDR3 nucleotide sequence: TGTGCCAGCAGTGACGAACTTAGCTCCTACAATGAGCAGTTCTTC.

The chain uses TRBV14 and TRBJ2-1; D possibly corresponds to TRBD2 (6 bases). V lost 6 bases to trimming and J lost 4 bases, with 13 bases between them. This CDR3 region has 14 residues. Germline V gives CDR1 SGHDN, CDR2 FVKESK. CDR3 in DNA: TGTGCCAGCAGTGCGGGATATAATTACAATGAGCAGTTCTTC. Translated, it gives CASSAGYNYNEQFF.

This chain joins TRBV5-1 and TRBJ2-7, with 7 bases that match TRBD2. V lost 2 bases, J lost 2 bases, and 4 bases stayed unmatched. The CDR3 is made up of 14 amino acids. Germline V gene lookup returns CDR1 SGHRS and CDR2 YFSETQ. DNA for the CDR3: TGCGCCAGCAGCTTTGCGGGAGCCACCTACGAGCAGTACTTC. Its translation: CASSFAGATYEQYF.

CDR3 sequence reads: CASSLDLGGLIYEQFF. Written as DNA, the CDR3 is TGTGCCAGCAGTTTAGACTTGGGGGGACTGATATATGAGCAGTTCTTC. V usage is TRBV27 and J usage is TRBJ2-1, with a tentative D call TRBD2 (6 bases). Germline CDR1 reads MNHEY; CDR2 reads SMNVEV (reference sequence). The CDR3 is 16 residues long. With 2 bases removed from V and 8 bases from J, the gap between germline ends came to 19 bases.

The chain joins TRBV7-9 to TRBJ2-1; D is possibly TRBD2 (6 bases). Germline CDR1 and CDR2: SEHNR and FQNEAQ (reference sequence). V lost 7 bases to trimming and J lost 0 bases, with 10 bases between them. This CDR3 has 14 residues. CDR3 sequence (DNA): TGTGCCAGCACCCCCGGGAGCTCCTACAATGAGCAGTTCTTC. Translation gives CASTPGSSYNEQFF.

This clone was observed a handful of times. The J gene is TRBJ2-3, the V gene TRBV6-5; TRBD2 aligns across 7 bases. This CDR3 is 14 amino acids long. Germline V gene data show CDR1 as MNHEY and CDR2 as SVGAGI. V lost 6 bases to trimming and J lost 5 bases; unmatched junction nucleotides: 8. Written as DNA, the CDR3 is TGTGCCAGCAGAGCGGGACCCGGGGTAGATACGCAGTATTTT. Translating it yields CASRAGPGVDTQYF.

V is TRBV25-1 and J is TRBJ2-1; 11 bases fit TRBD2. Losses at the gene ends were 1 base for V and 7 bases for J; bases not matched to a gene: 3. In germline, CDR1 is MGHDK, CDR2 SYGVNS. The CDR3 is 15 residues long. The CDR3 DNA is TGTGCCAGCAGTGAATCGGCTAGCGGGAGGAATGAGCAGTTCTTC. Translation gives CASSESASGRNEQFF.

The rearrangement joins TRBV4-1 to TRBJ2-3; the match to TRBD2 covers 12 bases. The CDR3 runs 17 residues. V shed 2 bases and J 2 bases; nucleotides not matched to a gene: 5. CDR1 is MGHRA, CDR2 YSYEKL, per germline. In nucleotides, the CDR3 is TGCGCCAGCAGCCAACACACTAGCGGGAGGACCACAGATACGCAGTATTTT. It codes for CASSQHTSGRTTDTQYF.

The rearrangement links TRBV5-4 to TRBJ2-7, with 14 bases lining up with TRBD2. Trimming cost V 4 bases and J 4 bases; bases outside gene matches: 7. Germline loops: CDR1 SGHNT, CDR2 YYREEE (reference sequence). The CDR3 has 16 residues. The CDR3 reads CASSMTSGRALYEQYF. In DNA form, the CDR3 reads TGTGCCAGCAGCATGACTAGCGGGAGGGCGTTATACGAGCAGTACTTC.

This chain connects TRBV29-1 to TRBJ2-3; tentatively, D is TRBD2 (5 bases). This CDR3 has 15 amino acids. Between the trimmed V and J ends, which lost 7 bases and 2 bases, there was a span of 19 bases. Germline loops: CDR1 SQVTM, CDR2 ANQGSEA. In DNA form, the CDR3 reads TGCAGCGCCAGCGGACTCGAATCTTTCACAGATACGCAGTATTTT. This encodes CSASGLESFTDTQYF.

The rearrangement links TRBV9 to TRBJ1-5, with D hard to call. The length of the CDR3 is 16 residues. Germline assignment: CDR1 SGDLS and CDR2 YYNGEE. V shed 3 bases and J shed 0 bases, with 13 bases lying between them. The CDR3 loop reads CASSGREGNSNQPQHF. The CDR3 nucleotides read TGTGCCAGCAGCGGCCGCGAGGGCAATAGCAATCAGCCCCAGCATTTT.

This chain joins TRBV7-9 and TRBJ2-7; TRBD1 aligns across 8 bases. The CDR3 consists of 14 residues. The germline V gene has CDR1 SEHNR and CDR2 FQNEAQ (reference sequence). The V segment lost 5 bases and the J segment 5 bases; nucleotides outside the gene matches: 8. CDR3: CASSLRDRSHEQYF. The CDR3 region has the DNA TGTGCCAGCAGCCTCCGGGACAGGTCCCACGAGCAGTACTTC.

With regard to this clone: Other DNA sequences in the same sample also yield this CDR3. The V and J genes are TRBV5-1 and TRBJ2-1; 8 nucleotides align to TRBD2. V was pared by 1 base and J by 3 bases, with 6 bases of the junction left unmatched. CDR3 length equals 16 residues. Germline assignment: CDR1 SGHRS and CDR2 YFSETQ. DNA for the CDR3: TGCGCCAGCAGCTTGAGGGCGGGAGGACACTACAATGAGCAGTTCTTC. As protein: CASSLRAGGHYNEQFF.

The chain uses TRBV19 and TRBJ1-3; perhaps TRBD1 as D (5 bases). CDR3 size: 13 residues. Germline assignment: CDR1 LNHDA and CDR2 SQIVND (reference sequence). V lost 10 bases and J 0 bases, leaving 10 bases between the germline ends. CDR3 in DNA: TGTGCCACCGAGGACACCTCTGGAAACACCATATATTTT. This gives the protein CATEDTSGNTIYF.

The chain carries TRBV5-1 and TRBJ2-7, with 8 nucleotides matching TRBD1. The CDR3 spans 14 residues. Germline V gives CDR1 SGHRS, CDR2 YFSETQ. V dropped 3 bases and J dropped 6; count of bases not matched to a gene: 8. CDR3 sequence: CASSSRDRISEQYF. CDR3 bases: TGCGCCAGCAGCTCCCGGGACAGGATCTCCGAGCAGTACTTC.